The entry that follows covers one T cell receptor beta chain sequence. The sample originates from a study of shared clonotypes between healthy human individuals. V shed 4 bases, J shed 11 bases, and the junction held 10 bases outside the gene matches. CDR3 size: 13 residues. Germline V gene sequence: CDR1 MNHEY, CDR2 SMNVEV (reference sequence). This table comes from immunoSEQ multiplex PCR, and its TCRdb copy is limited to in-frame clones, with some not included. This sample has around 2.5 million clones; approximately 93% occur once, and the top ten carry around 0.37%. V gene TRBV27 combines with J gene TRBJ2-7, with 8 bases fitting TRBD2. The sample taken for sequencing was naive CD4+ T cells from PBMCs. This sample's subset: CD45RA+ positively selected. The TCR sequence derives from a man between 18 and 29 years old in good health. Some clones in this sample may be carry-over from other donors' samples. As DNA, the CDR3 is TGTGCCAGCAGTTCCGTCCCGGGGGGGACTGAGTACTTC. It is translated as CASSSVPGGTEYF.